This T cell receptor beta chain was sequenced in a study of blood T cell repertoires in COVID-19. Overall study context: The cDNA or gDNA used as material had been derived from T cells, B-cell-depleted T cells, or PBMCs.

This table comes from immunoSEQ multiplex PCR, and its TCRdb copy is limited to in-frame clones, with some not included. Here the sample spans 95,000 to 100,000 clones, around 92% being singletons. The CDR3 covers 15 residues. Germline V gene lookup returns CDR1 SGHDT and CDR2 YYEEEE. The J segment lost 4 bases and the V segment lost 0 bases, leaving 6 bases of the junction unmatched. J is TRBJ2-7 and V is TRBV5-6, with 8 nucleotides matching TRBD1. The clonotype originates from a man between 50 and 59 years old with active COVID-19. Sequencing was carried out using peripheral blood. DNA of the CDR3: TGTGCCAGCAGCTTGGGTGCCGGGACAGGATACGAGCAGTACTTC. Its translation: CASSLGAGTGYEQYF.